The clone carrying this T cell receptor (beta chain) was recorded at least ten times. What it binds is unknown. Read sequence stops 3 residues before the CDR3 end, and the germline J gene provides the missing end. This specimen comes from a study of T cell clonality in common variable immunodeficiency. Germline lookup yields CDR1 ENHRY and CDR2 SYGVKD. This CDR3 is 16 amino acids long. V dropped 2 bases and J dropped 3; count of bases not matched to a gene: 10. Only in-frame clones appear in the TCRdb table, and some are missing; sequencing was by immunoSEQ multiplex PCR. Sampling found about 52,000 clones, none seen once. Findings and limits, study-wide: Compared with healthy controls, CVID subjects showed increased TCRbeta clonality, mostly in about a third.

V usage is TRBV10-3 and J usage is TRBJ2-7; 7 nucleotides match TRBD2. The clonotype comes from a person between 18 and 70 years old in good health. Sequenced: peripheral blood mononuclear cells. The CDR3 sequence: CAISESGAPRYYEQYF. The CDR3 bases that were read are TGTGCCATCAGTGAGAGCGGGGCTCCGAGATACTACGAG.